A single T cell receptor beta chain is shown here with its context. The antigen remains unidentified. This entry comes from a study of T cells after yellow fever vaccination. General study findings and limits: One caveat is that FACS-sorted repertoires could contain abundant clonotypes contaminating from the bulk population.

V trimming: 1 base; J trimming: 3 bases; junction bases outside the gene matches: 3. Germline CDR1 reads LGHNA; CDR2 reads YSLEER. The CDR3 covers 15 residues. TCRdb ran MiXCR on the 5' RACE reads and lists one entry per CDR3 protein. The repertoire holds a few hundred thousand distinct CDR3 sequences, with around 4.5% as singletons. This sequence was found in a man aged 18 to 29 who received the YFV17D yellow fever vaccine. This rearrangement joins TRBV4-3 to TRBJ1-5, with 7 positions matching TRBD1. Material: PBMCs, obtained 15 days after the yellow fever booster vaccination. CDR3: CASSQVTGANQPQHF. As DNA, the CDR3 is TGCGCCAGCAGCCAAGTTACAGGGGCCAATCAGCCCCAGCATTTT.